Listed below are T cell receptor beta chains from one sample, sequenced in a study of the immune and genomic landscape of osteosarcoma. TCRdb's table, derived via immunoSEQ multiplex PCR, lists solely in-frame clones and lacks some. The data hold about 10,000 clones, with about 71% observed a single time. The source material was osteosarcoma tumor tissue from the lung. These receptors were collected from a human donor with osteosarcoma. CDR3s include the opening cysteine and the closing phenylalanine or tryptophan. A D gene is named only where the DNA matches it firmly. Size is stated for part of the rows, as once, few or many counts, or as a class when the clone is expanded.

cdr3_length | j_call | clone_size | v_call | d_call | cdr3_aa | cdr3_nt
13 | TRBJ1-6 | . | TRBV6-4 | . | CASSDRDNSPLHF | TGTGCCAGCAGTGACAGGGATAATTCACCCCTCCACTTT
15 | TRBJ2-1 | once | TRBV5-1 | . | CASSLTGTPGDEQFF | TGCGCCAGCAGCTTAACCGGGACCCCGGGCGATGAGCAGTTCTTC
13 | TRBJ1-5 | . | TRBV6-4 | . | CASSEGSNQPQHF | TGTGCCAGCAGTGAGGGGAGCAATCAGCCCCAGCATTTT
15 | TRBJ2-7 | . | TRBV11-2 | TRBD2 | CASSLEDSGSIEQYF | TGTGCCAGCAGCTTAGAGGATAGCGGGAGTATCGAGCAGTACTTC
17 | TRBJ2-3 | . | TRBV4-2 | . | CASSQDGDSGGADTQYF | TGTGCCAGCAGCCAAGACGGGGACTCCGGGGGCGCAGATACGCAGTATTTT
15 | TRBJ2-1 | few | TRBV28 | . | CASSFNNLNSNEQFF | TGTGCCAGCAGTTTCAATAACTTAAACTCCAATGAGCAGTTCTTC
15 | TRBJ2-2 | . | TRBV5-3 | . | CASSSEVANTGELFF | TGTGCCAGCAGCTCGGAAGTCGCGAACACCGGGGAGCTGTTTTTT
15 | TRBJ1-5 | . | TRBV7-9 | TRBD1 | CASSRETGGKQPQHF | TGTGCCAGCAGCCGTGAAACAGGGGGAAAACAGCCCCAGCATTTT
14 | TRBJ1-1 | . | TRBV19 | . | CASRRRSRDTEAFF | TGTGCCAGTAGGAGGCGGAGTAGGGACACTGAAGCTTTCTTT
17 | TRBJ2-7 | . | TRBV18 | TRBD1 | CASSPAVPGQAFYEQYF | TGTGCCAGCTCACCAGCCGTTCCGGGACAGGCGTTCTACGAGCAGTACTTC
14 | TRBJ2-3 | . | TRBV29-1 | TRBD2 | CSVSGTSLIDTQYF | TGCAGCGTATCCGGGACTAGCCTAATTGATACGCAGTATTTT
16 | TRBJ2-3 | once | TRBV6-4 | . | CASSDSPDMGADTQYF | TGTGCCAGCAGTGACTCCCCCGACATGGGCGCAGATACGCAGTATTTT
14 | TRBJ2-5 | . | TRBV11-1 | TRBD2 | CASSLLREEETQYF | TGTGCCAGCAGCTTACTTCGGGAGGAGGAGACCCAGTACTTC
17 | TRBJ1-5 | . | TRBV7-8 | . | CASSLDIGVGNNQPQHF | TGTGCCAGCAGCTTGGATATAGGGGTTGGGAACAATCAGCCCCAGCATTTT
15 | TRBJ1-5 | . | TRBV6-1 | TRBD1 | CASSPWDRADQPQHF | TGTGCCAGCAGTCCATGGGACAGGGCCGATCAGCCCCAGCATTTT
16 | TRBJ2-7 | . | TRBV5-1 | TRBD2 | CASSLEGLAGDYEQYF | TGCGCCAGCAGCTTGGAGGGACTAGCGGGAGACTACGAGCAGTACTTC